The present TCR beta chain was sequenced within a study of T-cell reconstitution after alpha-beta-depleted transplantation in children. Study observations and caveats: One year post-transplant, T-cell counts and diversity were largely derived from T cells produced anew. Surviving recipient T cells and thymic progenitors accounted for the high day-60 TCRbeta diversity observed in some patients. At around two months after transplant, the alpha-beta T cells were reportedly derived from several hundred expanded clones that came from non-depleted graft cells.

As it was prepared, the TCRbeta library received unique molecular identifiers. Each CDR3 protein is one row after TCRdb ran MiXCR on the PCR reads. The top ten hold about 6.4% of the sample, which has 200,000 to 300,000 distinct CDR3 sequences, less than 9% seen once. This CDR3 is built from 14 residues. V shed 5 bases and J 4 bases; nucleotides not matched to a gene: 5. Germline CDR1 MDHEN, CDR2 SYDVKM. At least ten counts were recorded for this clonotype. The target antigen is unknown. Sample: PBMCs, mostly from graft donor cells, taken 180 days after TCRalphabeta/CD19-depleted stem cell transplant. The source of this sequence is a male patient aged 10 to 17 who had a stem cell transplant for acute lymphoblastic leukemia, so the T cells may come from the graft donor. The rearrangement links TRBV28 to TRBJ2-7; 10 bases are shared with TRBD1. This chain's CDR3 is CASSPGQGTYEQYF. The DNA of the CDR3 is TGTGCCAGCAGTCCGGGACAGGGGACGTACGAGCAGTACTTC.